This is a list of T cell receptor beta chains from one sample in a study of cytomegalovirus exposure and HLA in healthy donors. Method: immunoSEQ multiplex PCR; TCRdb's copy keeps in-frame clones and lacks some. The sample lists tens of thousands of clones, under 80% occurring once. The sequencing sample was made of PBMCs. The source of these receptors is a man aged 25-45 years in good health and CMV-seropositive. The CDR3 runs from the conserved cysteine through the conserved F or W. Each record gives: CDR3 protein, CDR3 DNA, clone size, J gene, D gene, V gene. The D gene is left open where the match is weak. Rows give clone size only sometimes, using once, few, many, or a class for an expanded clone.

CDR3aa: CASSQDYGGRETQYF
CDR3nt: TGTGCCAGCAGCCAAGATTACGGGGGGAGGGAGACCCAGTACTTC
abundance: NA
j_gene: TRBJ2-5
d_gene: TRBD2
v_gene: TRBV4-2

CDR3aa: CASSTGTAGNTIYF
CDR3nt: TGTGCCAGCAGCACTGGGACAGCTGGAAACACCATATATTTT
abundance: NA
j_gene: TRBJ1-3
d_gene: TRBD1
v_gene: TRBV7-9

CDR3aa: CASSVAGVETQYF
CDR3nt: TGCGCCAGCTCCGTAGCGGGGGTTGAGACCCAGTACTTC
abundance: few
j_gene: TRBJ2-5
d_gene: TRBD2
v_gene: TRBV10-2

CDR3aa: CASSQWQGAAGELFF
CDR3nt: TGTGCCAGCAGCCAATGGCAGGGGGCGGCGGGGGAGCTGTTTTTT
abundance: NA
j_gene: TRBJ2-2
d_gene: TRBD1
v_gene: TRBV4-2

CDR3aa: CASSFGTGFTGELFF
CDR3nt: TGTGCCAGCAGCTTTGGGACAGGGTTTACCGGGGAGCTGTTTTTT
abundance: NA
j_gene: TRBJ2-2
d_gene: TRBD1
v_gene: TRBV5-6

CDR3aa: CASSSHGSTEAFF
CDR3nt: TGTGCCAGCAGCTCACACGGGAGCACTGAAGCTTTCTTT
abundance: once
j_gene: TRBJ1-1
d_gene: NA
v_gene: TRBV7-6

CDR3aa: CASSQASLQGIHEQYF
CDR3nt: TGTGCCAGCAGCCAAGCATCCTTGCAGGGGATCCACGAGCAGTACTTC
abundance: NA
j_gene: TRBJ2-7
d_gene: NA
v_gene: TRBV4-2

CDR3aa: CSVGGVGIGEKLFF
CDR3nt: TGCAGCGTTGGGGGCGTGGGTATTGGTGAAAAACTGTTTTTT
abundance: NA
j_gene: TRBJ1-4
d_gene: NA
v_gene: TRBV29-1

CDR3aa: CASSVTGSGANVLTF
CDR3nt: TGTGCCAGCAGCGTTACAGGTTCCGGGGCCAACGTCCTGACTTTC
abundance: NA
j_gene: TRBJ2-6
d_gene: NA
v_gene: TRBV28

CDR3aa: CASSPRVEAFF
CDR3nt: TGTGCCAGCAGTCCCAGGGTCGAGGCTTTCTTT
abundance: few
j_gene: TRBJ1-1
d_gene: NA
v_gene: TRBV6-6

CDR3aa: CASGLVRSIEVETQYF
CDR3nt: TGTGCTAGTGGTTTGGTACGGTCGATCGAGGTAGAGACCCAGTACTTC
abundance: NA
j_gene: TRBJ2-5
d_gene: NA
v_gene: TRBV12-5

CDR3aa: CASSPPTGGGIEKLFF
CDR3nt: TGTGCCAGCTCACCACCTACAGGCGGGGGCATAGAAAAACTGTTTTTT
abundance: NA
j_gene: TRBJ1-4
d_gene: NA
v_gene: TRBV18

CDR3aa: CASRTGATNEKLFF
CDR3nt: TGTGCCAGCAGGACAGGGGCAACTAATGAAAAACTGTTTTTT
abundance: NA
j_gene: TRBJ1-4
d_gene: TRBD1
v_gene: TRBV6-5

CDR3aa: CAISESGIGGGADEQYF
CDR3nt: TGTGCCATCAGTGAGTCGGGGATTGGCGGGGGGGCCGACGAGCAGTACTTC
abundance: once
j_gene: TRBJ2-7
d_gene: TRBD2
v_gene: TRBV10-3

CDR3aa: CASSQGWTSGGAGNEQFF
CDR3nt: TGTGCCAGCAGCCAAGGATGGACTAGCGGGGGGGCCGGGAATGAGCAGTTCTTC
abundance: NA
j_gene: TRBJ2-1
d_gene: TRBD2
v_gene: TRBV4-2

CDR3aa: CASSNTQDRYQPQHF
CDR3nt: TGTGCCAGCAGCAATACCCAGGACAGGTATCAGCCCCAGCATTTT
abundance: NA
j_gene: TRBJ1-5
d_gene: NA
v_gene: TRBV21-1

CDR3aa: CASSPGLAGGPETQYF
CDR3nt: TGCGCCAGCAGCCCAGGACTAGCGGGGGGGCCGGAGACCCAGTACTTC
abundance: NA
j_gene: TRBJ2-5
d_gene: TRBD2
v_gene: TRBV4-3

CDR3aa: CASRWTGDNEKLFF
CDR3nt: TGTGCCAGCAGGTGGACAGGGGATAATGAAAAACTGTTTTTT
abundance: NA
j_gene: TRBJ1-4
d_gene: TRBD1
v_gene: TRBV2

CDR3aa: CAIMGGEGQGNAYEQYF
CDR3nt: TGTGCCATCATGGGGGGAGAGGGGCAGGGTAACGCCTACGAGCAGTACTTC
abundance: once
j_gene: TRBJ2-7
d_gene: NA
v_gene: TRBV10-3

CDR3aa: CASWTRDRGYAFF
CDR3nt: TGTGCCAGCTGGACCCGGGACAGGGGGTATGCTTTCTTT
abundance: few
j_gene: TRBJ1-1
d_gene: TRBD1
v_gene: TRBV6-1

CDR3aa: CASGQTYEQYF
CDR3nt: TGTGCTTCGGGACAGACCTACGAGCAGTACTTC
abundance: NA
j_gene: TRBJ2-7
d_gene: TRBD1
v_gene: TRBV28

CDR3aa: CASSFIDRLAGNNEQFF
CDR3nt: TGTGCCAGCAGCTTCATAGACCGACTAGCGGGAAACAATGAGCAGTTCTTC
abundance: NA
j_gene: TRBJ2-1
d_gene: TRBD2
v_gene: TRBV11-2

CDR3aa: CASSVDGTESYEQYF
CDR3nt: TGTGCCAGCAGCGTAGATGGGACAGAATCCTACGAGCAGTACTTC
abundance: NA
j_gene: TRBJ2-7
d_gene: TRBD1
v_gene: TRBV9

CDR3aa: CASSASGREGYGYTF
CDR3nt: TGTGCCAGCAGCGCCTCGGGAAGGGAAGGCTATGGCTACACCTTC
abundance: once
j_gene: TRBJ1-2
d_gene: NA
v_gene: TRBV7-9

CDR3aa: CASSLSVRGRSYNSPLHF
CDR3nt: TGTGCCAGCAGTTTATCGGTGCGGGGGCGTTCCTATAATTCACCCCTCCACTTT
abundance: NA
j_gene: TRBJ1-6
d_gene: NA
v_gene: TRBV27

CDR3aa: CSSSLASTDSYSNQPQHF
CDR3nt: TGTTCCAGCAGCTTAGCCTCGACGGACAGCTATAGCAATCAGCCCCAGCATTTT
abundance: NA
j_gene: TRBJ1-5
d_gene: NA
v_gene: TRBV7-9

CDR3aa: CASRQGAINEQYF
CDR3nt: TGTGCCAGCCGACAGGGGGCTATAAACGAGCAGTACTTC
abundance: NA
j_gene: TRBJ2-7
d_gene: TRBD1
v_gene: TRBV7-7

CDR3aa: CASTSTGGHNSPLHF
CDR3nt: TGCGCCAGCACATCAACAGGGGGCCATAATTCACCCCTCCACTTT
abundance: NA
j_gene: TRBJ1-6
d_gene: TRBD1
v_gene: TRBV5-1

CDR3aa: CASSPTGDNYGYTF
CDR3nt: TGTGCCAGCAGCCCGACAGGGGACAACTATGGCTACACCTTC
abundance: NA
j_gene: TRBJ1-2
d_gene: TRBD1
v_gene: TRBV7-6

CDR3aa: CASSASGGSYNEQFF
CDR3nt: TGTGCCAGCAGTGCTAGCGGGGGCTCCTACAATGAGCAGTTCTTC
abundance: NA
j_gene: TRBJ2-1
d_gene: TRBD2
v_gene: TRBV6-4

CDR3aa: CASSGRQGNYGYTF
CDR3nt: TGTGCCAGCAGCGGCCGACAGGGGAACTATGGCTACACCTTC
abundance: NA
j_gene: TRBJ1-2
d_gene: TRBD1
v_gene: TRBV7-2

CDR3aa: CASSKVGREVFPGCYTF
CDR3nt: TGTGCCAGCAGCAAAGTAGGCAGGGAGGTCTTCCCCGGGTGCTACACCTTC
abundance: NA
j_gene: TRBJ1-2
d_gene: NA
v_gene: TRBV21-1

CDR3aa: CASSYSGREGYTF
CDR3nt: TGTGCCAGCAGTTACTCGGGCCGGGAAGGCTACACCTTC
abundance: NA
j_gene: TRBJ1-2
d_gene: NA
v_gene: TRBV6-5

CDR3aa: CASSPGTAQETQYF
CDR3nt: TGTGCCAGCAGCCCAGGGACAGCGCAAGAGACCCAGTACTTC
abundance: NA
j_gene: TRBJ2-5
d_gene: TRBD1
v_gene: TRBV11-2

CDR3aa: CASSLNRAYEQYF
CDR3nt: TGTGCCAGCAGCTTAAACAGGGCCTACGAGCAGTACTTC
abundance: NA
j_gene: TRBJ2-7
d_gene: NA
v_gene: TRBV7-6

CDR3aa: CASSPPRQGIYNEQFF
CDR3nt: TGTGCCAGCTCACCACCGCGACAGGGGATTTACAATGAGCAGTTCTTC
abundance: NA
j_gene: TRBJ2-1
d_gene: TRBD1
v_gene: TRBV18